The present entry profiles one T cell receptor beta chain with its context. Its target antigen remains unknown. No base quality information exists; no much larger clone differs at one position. A distance of 12 bases separates the germline ends of V and J, which lose 4 bases and 5 bases respectively. CDR1 and CDR2 are drawn from the germline V gene: SQVTM, ANQGSEA. The CDR3 contains 12 residues, cysteine and phenylalanine counted. Solely the CDR3 DNA is kept, with 36 bases framed from the first base. TCRbeta CDR3 regions were amplified from genomic DNA using the immunoSEQ Assay, a bias-controlled multiplex PCR. Per the authors' processing: The number of nucleated cells in each sample was estimated from the amplification of reference gene primers within the assay. Sequence reads were collapsed and filtered to measure the absolute abundance of every unique TCRbeta CDR3 rearrangement. For each sample, productive Simpson clonality was calculated by taking the square root of Simpson's diversity index across productive rearrangements. As stored in TCRdb, this immuneACCESS dataset retains in-frame rearrangements with V and J assigned. A fraction of the clones does not appear; measured against another copy, unresolved V genes explain less than half of the discrepancy, and the remainder lacks a known reason. V and J calls plus clone size are reproduced from that table; the DNA served to infer D and trimming. The sample records 250,000 to 300,000 clones, approximately 83% of which are singletons. The ten largest clones represent 1.5% to 2% of the sample.

Participants in the prospective study were aged about 18 to 95 years, lived in under 30 United States geographic areas, and enrolled through a virtual design. To assign participants to cohorts, the prospective study relied on clinical history that participants themselves reported in a screening survey and a study questionnaire. Recovered participants in ImmuneRACE Cohort 3 were defined as having two consecutive negative NP/OP PCR tests, clearance from a healthcare professional, or resolution of symptoms. In the prospective study, whole blood, serum and a nasopharyngeal or oropharyngeal swab were collected from each participant by mobile phlebotomists. Additional blood draws and questionnaires over an approximately 2-month period could optionally be provided by prospective study participants. Blood samples from the prospective study were shipped frozen or at room temperature prior to DNA extraction.

The sample originates from a study of blood T cell repertoires in COVID-19 (TCRdb year 2020). Context from the whole study: The collaborator samples originated in the United States, Italy and Spain and spanned the acute and convalescent phases of COVID-19. Nearly every sample came with metadata listing a de-identified subject ID, COVID-19 status, age in years and sex. The repertoires were made available in a free public database intended to serve as a resource for research on the immune response to SARS-CoV-2. Where HLA class I and class II types were available, the types were taken from metadata supplied by the sample provider, not from assay-based typing. The samples were drawn from the first 160 participants of the ongoing ImmuneRACE study and from about 1,200 subjects provided by 6 global collaborators. Deeply sampled blood TCRbeta repertoires from subjects exposed to, actively infected with, or recovered from COVID-19 were included in the dataset. The material from the prospective study consisted of cDNA or gDNA derived from T cells, B-cell-depleted T cells, or PBMCs.

General findings and caveats noted by the study authors: Clinical and demographic metadata were provided uncurated, with the amount varying by source and participant.

This receptor chain uses TRBV29-1 and TRBJ2-7; possibly the D gene is TRBD1, per 6 matching bases. The sample was PBMCs or T cells enriched from blood (not recorded which). The TCR was taken from a woman between 45 and 65 years old who had recovered from COVID-19. The CDR3 here reads CSVGNTGNEQYF. The nucleotides are TGCAGCGTTGGAAACACAGGGAACGAGCAGTACTTC.